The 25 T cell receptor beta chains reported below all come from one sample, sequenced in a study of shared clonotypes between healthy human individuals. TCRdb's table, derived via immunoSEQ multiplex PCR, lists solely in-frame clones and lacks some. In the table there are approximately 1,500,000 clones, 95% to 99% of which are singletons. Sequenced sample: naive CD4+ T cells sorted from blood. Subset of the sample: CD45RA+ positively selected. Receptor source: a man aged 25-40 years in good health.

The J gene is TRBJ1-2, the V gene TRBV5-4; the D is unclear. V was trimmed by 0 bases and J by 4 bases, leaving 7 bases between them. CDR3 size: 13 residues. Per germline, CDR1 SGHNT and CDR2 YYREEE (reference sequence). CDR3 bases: TGTGCCAGCAGCTTGGCGGACCTCTATGGCTACACCTTC. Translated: CASSLADLYGYTF.

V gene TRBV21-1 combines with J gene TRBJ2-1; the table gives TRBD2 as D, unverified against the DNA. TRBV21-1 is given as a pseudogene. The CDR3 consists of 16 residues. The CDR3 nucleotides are TGTGCCAGCAGCAAAGCTGGACTAGCGGGAGGACATGAGCAGTTCTTC. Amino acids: CASSKAGLAGGHEQFF.

Here the CDR3 DNA reads TGTGCCAGCAGCGAGGTAGCGGGGCACTCCTACAATGAGCAGTTCTTC. This encodes CASSEVAGHSYNEQFF. The chain has TRBV9 and TRBJ2-1; 8 nucleotides line up with TRBD2. Looked up from germline, CDR1 is SGDLS and CDR2 is YYNGEE. CDR3 length: 16 amino acids. The J segment lost 0 bases and the V segment lost 3 bases, leaving 5 bases of the junction unmatched.

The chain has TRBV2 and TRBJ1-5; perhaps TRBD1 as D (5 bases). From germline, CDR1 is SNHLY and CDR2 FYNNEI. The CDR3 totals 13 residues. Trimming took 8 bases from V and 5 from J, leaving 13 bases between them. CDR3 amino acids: CASGRTLYQPQHF. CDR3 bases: TGTGCCAGCGGGAGGACACTCTATCAGCCCCAGCATTTT.

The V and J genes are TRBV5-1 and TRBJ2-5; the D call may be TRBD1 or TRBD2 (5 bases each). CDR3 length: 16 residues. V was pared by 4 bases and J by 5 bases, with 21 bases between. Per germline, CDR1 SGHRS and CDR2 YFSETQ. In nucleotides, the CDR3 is TGCGCCAGCAGCCCCCTAGGGGAGATACGTAGGGAGACCCAGTACTTC. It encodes CASSPLGEIRRETQYF.

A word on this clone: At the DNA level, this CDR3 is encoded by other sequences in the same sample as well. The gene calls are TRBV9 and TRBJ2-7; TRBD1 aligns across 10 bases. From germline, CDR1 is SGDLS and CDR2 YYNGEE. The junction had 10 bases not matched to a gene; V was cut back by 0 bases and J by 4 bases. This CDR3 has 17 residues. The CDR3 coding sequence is TGTGCCAGCAGCGTAGCCCCGACGGGACAGGGGTCGTACGAGCAGTACTTC. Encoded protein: CASSVAPTGQGSYEQYF.

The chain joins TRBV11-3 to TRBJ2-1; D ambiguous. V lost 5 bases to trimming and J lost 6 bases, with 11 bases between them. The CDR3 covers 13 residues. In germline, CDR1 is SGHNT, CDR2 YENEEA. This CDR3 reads CASSPLRGNEQFF. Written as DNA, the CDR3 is TGTGCCAGCAGCCCCCTTAGAGGCAATGAGCAGTTCTTC.

The CDR3 region has the DNA TGTGCCAGCAGTTTTGGCAGTCAAGAGACCCAGTACTTC. Its translation is CASSFGSQETQYF. The chain couples TRBV28 to TRBJ2-5; D not resolved. The CDR3 consists of 13 residues. The V end lost 3 bases, the J end lost 2 bases, and 7 bases lay between the germline ends. The V gene's germline CDR1 is MDHEN and CDR2 SYDVKM.

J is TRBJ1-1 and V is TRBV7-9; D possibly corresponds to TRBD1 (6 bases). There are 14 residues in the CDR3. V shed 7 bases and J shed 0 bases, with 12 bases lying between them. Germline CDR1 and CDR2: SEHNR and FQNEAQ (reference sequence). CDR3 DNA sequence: TGTGCCAGCACGGGGGCACCGATGAACACTGAAGCTTTCTTT. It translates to CASTGAPMNTEAFF. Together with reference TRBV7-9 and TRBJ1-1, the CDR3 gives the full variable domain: DTGVSQNPRHKITKRGQNVTFRCDPISEHNRLYWYRQTLGQGPEFLTYFQNEAQLEKSRLLSDRFSAERPKGSFSTLEIQRTEQGDSAMYLCASTGAPMNTEAFFGQGTRLTVV.

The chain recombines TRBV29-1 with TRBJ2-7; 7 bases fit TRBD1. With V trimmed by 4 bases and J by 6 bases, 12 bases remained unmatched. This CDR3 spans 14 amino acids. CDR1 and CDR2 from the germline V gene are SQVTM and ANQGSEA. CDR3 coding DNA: TGCAGCGTTGGACCGGGACAGAACGGTTTCGAGCAGTACTTC. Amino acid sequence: CSVGPGQNGFEQYF.

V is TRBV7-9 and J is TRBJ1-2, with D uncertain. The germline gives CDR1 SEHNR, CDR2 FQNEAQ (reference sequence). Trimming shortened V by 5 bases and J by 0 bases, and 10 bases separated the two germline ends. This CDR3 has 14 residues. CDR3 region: CASSASSANYGYTF. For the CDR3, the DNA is TGTGCCAGCAGCGCCAGTAGCGCTAACTATGGCTACACCTTC. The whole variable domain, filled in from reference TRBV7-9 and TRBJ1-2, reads DTGVSQNPRHKITKRGQNVTFRCDPISEHNRLYWYRQTLGQGPEFLTYFQNEAQLEKSRLLSDRFSAERPKGSFSTLEIQRTEQGDSAMYLCASSASSANYGYTFGSGTRLTVV.

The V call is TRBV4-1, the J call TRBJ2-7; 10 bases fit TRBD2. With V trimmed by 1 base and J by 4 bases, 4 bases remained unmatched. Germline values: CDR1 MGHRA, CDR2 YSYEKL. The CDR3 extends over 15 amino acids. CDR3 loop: CASSQVTSGAYEQYF. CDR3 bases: TGCGCCAGCAGCCAAGTAACTAGCGGGGCTTACGAGCAGTACTTC.

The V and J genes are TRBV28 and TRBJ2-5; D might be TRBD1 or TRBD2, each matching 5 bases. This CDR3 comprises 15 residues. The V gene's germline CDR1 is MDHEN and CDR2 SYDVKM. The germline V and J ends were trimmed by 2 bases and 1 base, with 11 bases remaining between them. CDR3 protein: CASSLPRGPQETQYF. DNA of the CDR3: TGTGCCAGCAGTTTACCCCGGGGACCCCAAGAGACCCAGTACTTC.

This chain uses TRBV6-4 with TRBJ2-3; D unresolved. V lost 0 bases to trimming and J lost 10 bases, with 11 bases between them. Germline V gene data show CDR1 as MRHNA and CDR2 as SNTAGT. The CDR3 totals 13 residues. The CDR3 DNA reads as TGTGCCAGCAGTGACTCAAGGTGGGGTGCGCAGTATTTT. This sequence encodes CASSDSRWGAQYF.

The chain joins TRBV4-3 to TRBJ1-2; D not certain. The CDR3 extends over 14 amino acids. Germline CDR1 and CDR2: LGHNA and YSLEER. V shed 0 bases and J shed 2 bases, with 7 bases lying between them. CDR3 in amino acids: CASSQEPTNYGYTF. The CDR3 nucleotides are TGCGCCAGCAGCCAAGAGCCGACGAACTATGGCTACACCTTC.

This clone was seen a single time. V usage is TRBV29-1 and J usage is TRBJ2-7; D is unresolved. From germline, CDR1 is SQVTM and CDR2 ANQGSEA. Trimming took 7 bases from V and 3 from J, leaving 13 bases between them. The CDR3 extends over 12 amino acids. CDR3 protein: CSGRVGFYEQYF. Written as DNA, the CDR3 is TGCAGCGGAAGAGTGGGCTTCTACGAGCAGTACTTC.

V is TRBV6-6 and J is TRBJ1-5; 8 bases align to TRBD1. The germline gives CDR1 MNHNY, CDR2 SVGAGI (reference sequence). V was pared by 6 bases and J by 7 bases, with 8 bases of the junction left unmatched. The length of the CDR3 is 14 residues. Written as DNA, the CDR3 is TGTGCCAGCAGAGGACAGGGAGGGAGGCAGCCCCAGCATTTT. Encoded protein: CASRGQGGRQPQHF.

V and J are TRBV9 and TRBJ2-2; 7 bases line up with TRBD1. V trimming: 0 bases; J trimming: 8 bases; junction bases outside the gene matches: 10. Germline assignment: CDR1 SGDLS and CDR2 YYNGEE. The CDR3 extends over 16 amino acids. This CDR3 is CASSVGPLTGSGELFF. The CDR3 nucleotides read TGTGCCAGCAGCGTAGGACCCCTGACAGGGTCGGGGGAGCTGTTTTTT.

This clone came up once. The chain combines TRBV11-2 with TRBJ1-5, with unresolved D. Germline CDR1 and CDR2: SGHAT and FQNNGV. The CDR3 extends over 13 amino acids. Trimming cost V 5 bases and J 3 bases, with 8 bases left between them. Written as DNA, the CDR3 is TGTGCCAGCAGCCACACAAACAATCAGCCCCAGCATTTT. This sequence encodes CASSHTNNQPQHF. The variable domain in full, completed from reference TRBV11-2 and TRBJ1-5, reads EAGVAQSPRYKIIEKRQSVAFWCNPISGHATLYWYQQILGQGPKLLIQFQNNGVVDDSQLPKDRFSAERLKGVDSTLKIQPAKLEDSAVYLCASSHTNNQPQHFGDGTRLSIL.

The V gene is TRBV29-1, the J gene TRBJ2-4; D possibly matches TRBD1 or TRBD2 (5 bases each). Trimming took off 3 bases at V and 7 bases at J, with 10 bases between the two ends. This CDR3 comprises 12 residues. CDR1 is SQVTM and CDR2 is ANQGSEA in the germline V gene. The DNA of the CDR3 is TGCAGCGTTGATGGGGGTGAGAACATTCAGTACTTC. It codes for CSVDGGENIQYF.

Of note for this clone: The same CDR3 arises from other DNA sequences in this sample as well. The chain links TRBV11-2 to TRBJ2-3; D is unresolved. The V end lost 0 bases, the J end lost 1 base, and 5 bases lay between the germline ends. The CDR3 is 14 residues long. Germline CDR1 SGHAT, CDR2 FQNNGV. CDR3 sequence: CASSLDLGTDTQYF. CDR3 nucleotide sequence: TGTGCCAGCAGCTTAGATTTGGGCACAGATACGCAGTATTTT.

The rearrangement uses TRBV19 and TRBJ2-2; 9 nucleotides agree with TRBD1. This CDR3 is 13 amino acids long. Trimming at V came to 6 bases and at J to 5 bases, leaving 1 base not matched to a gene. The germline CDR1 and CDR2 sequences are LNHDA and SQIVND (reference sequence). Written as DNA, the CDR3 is TGTGCCAGTAGGGGGACAGGGACCGGGGAGCTGTTTTTT. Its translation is CASRGTGTGELFF.

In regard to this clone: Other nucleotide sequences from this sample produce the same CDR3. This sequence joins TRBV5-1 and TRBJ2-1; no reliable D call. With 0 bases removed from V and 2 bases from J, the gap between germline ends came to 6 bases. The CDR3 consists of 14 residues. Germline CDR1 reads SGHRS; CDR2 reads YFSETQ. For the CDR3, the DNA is TGCGCCAGCAGCTTGGGGGATACCTACAATGAGCAGTTCTTC. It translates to CASSLGDTYNEQFF.

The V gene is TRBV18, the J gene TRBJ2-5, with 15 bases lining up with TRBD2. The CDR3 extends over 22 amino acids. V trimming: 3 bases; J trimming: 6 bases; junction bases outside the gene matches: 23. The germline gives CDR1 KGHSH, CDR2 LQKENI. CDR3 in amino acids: CASSPTPALGLAGGPLLQTQYF. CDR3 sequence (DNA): TGTGCCAGCTCACCGACTCCGGCATTAGGACTAGCGGGAGGGCCATTGTTGCAGACCCAGTACTTC.

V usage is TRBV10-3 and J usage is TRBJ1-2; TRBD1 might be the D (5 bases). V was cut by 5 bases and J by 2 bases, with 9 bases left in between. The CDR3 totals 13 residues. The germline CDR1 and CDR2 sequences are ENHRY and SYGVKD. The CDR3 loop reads CAISPRGNYGYTF. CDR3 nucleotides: TGTGCCATCAGTCCACGGGGGAACTATGGCTACACCTTC.